This T cell receptor beta chain was sequenced for a study of blood T cell repertoires in COVID-19 (TCRdb year 2020). Broadly, across the study: Samples from collaborators originated in the United States, Italy and Spain and spanned both the acute and convalescent phases of COVID-19. The prospective study material was composed of cDNA or gDNA derived from T cells, B-cell-depleted T cells, or PBMCs. Samples were obtained from the ongoing ImmuneRACE study (first 160 participants) and from 950 to 1,500 subjects provided by 6 global collaborators. Deeply sampled blood TCRbeta repertoires from subjects exposed to, actively infected with, or recovered from COVID-19 were included in the dataset. The sample metadata nearly always contained a de-identified subject ID, COVID-19 status, age in years and sex. The repertoires were made available in a free public database intended to serve as a resource for research on the immune response to SARS-CoV-2. Where available, HLA class I and class II types were taken from metadata supplied by the sample provider and were not determined by assay-based typing.

Findings and caveats that apply to the study as a whole: The amount of clinical and demographic metadata varied by source and participant and was provided uncurated.

Each collaborating institution followed its own protocols to collect whole blood in K2EDTA tubes. For TCRbeta analysis, collaborators shipped samples in one of three forms: frozen whole blood, isolated PBMCs, or DNA extracted from either of those sample types. Only a few counts were recorded for this clone. This receptor's antigen is unknown. No per-base quality is available; no much larger clone lies one base away. The immunoSEQ Assay, a bias-controlled multiplex PCR, was used to amplify TCRbeta CDR3 regions from genomic DNA. Regarding the original processing steps: Within the assay, amplification of reference gene primers was used to estimate how many nucleated cells each sample contained. To quantify the absolute abundance of each unique TCRbeta CDR3 rearrangement, sequence reads were collapsed and filtered. For each sample, productive Simpson clonality was calculated by taking the square root of Simpson's diversity index across productive rearrangements. TCRdb obtained this table from immuneACCESS and retained in-frame rearrangements with V and J assigned. These tables miss some clones; where compared with another copy, unresolved V genes account for less than half of the shortfall, and the remainder is unexplained. Clonal size and the V and J genes are those of that table, whereas D and trimming came from the DNA. In this sample the table shows about 46,000 clones, 88% of which occur a single time. The top ten clonotypes cover around 9.6% of the sample.

The germline V gene sets CDR1 to SGHVS and CDR2 to FQNEAQ. Trimming takes 0 bases from V and 4 bases from J, and the germline ends sit 19 bases apart. Including cysteine and phenylalanine, the CDR3 has 17 amino acids. Only the CDR3 portion is preserved as DNA: 51 bases, with reading frame beginning at the first base. Sequenced: peripheral blood. The source of this sequence is a man aged 50 or older with active COVID-19. Rearrangement joined TRBV7-8 to TRBJ2-7; the D segment could be TRBD1, given 5 matching bases. The sequenced DNA: TGTGCCAGCAGCTTAGCGGGTGGCGACAGCCGGGTTTACGAGCAGTACTTC. It codes for CASSLAGGDSRVYEQYF.